This TCR beta chain is from a study of neurological immune-mediated disorders. In this sample, this clonotype turned up many times. The germline V gene encodes CDR1 DFQATT and CDR2 SNEGSKA (reference sequence). The CDR3 runs 15 residues. The V gene lost 1 base and the J gene lost 0 bases, with 10 bases spanning the gap. The authors obtained over 200 million TCR-beta sequences from 15-18 subjects per sequencing run. TCRdb passed the 5' RACE reads through MiXCR, listing each CDR3 protein once. Among more than 40,000 distinct CDR3 sequences listed, approximately 3% were seen once. The source is a woman between 50 and 59 years old with multiple sclerosis. The genes are TRBV20-1 and TRBJ2-1, with D hard to call. What was sequenced was PBMCs. The CDR3 DNA reads as TGCAGTGCTAGAGGGGGAACGAGCTCCTACAATGAGCAGTTCTTC. It specifies CSARGGTSSYNEQFF.